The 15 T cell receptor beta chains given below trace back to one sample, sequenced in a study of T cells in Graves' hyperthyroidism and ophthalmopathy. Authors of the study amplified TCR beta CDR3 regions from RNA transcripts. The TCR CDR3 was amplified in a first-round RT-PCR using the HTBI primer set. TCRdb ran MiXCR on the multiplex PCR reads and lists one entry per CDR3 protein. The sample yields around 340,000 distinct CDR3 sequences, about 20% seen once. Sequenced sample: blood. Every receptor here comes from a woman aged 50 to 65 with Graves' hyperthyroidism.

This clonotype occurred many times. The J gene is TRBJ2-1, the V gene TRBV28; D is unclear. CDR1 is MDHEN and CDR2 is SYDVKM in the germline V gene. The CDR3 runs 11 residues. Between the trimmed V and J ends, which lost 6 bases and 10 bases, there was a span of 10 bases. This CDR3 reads CASSQQPEQFF. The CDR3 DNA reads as TGTGCCAGCAGCCAGCAGCCGGAGCAGTTCTTC.

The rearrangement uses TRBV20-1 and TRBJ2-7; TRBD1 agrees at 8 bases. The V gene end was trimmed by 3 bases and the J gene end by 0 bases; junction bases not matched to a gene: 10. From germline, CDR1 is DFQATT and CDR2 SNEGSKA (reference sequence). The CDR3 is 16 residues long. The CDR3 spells CSASPPGQVGSYEQYF. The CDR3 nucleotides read TGCAGTGCTAGCCCTCCGGGACAGGTCGGCTCCTACGAGCAGTACTTC.

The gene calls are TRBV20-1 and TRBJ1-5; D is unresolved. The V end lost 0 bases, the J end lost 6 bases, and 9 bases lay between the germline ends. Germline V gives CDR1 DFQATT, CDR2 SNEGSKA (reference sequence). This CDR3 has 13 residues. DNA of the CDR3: TGCAGTGCTAGAGAGGTGGCCGTTCAGCCCCAGCATTTT. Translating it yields CSAREVAVQPQHF.

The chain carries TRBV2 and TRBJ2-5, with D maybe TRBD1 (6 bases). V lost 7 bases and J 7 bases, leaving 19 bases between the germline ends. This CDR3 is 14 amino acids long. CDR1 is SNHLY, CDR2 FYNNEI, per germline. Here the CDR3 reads CASTRDTQDGTQYF. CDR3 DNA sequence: TGTGCCAGCACCCGGGACACTCAGGACGGGACCCAGTACTTC.

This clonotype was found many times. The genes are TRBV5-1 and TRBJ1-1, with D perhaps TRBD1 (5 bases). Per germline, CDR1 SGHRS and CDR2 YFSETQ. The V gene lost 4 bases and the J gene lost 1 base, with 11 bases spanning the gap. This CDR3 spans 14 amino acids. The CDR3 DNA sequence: TGCGCCAGCAGCATGACAGTGACGAACACTGAAGCTTTCTTT. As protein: CASSMTVTNTEAFF.

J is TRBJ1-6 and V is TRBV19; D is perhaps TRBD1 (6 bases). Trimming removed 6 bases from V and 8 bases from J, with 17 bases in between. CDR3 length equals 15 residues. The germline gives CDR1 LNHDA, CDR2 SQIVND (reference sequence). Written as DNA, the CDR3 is TGTGCCAGTAGGGTACAGGGTGATGGGGATTCACCCCTCCACTTT. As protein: CASRVQGDGDSPLHF.

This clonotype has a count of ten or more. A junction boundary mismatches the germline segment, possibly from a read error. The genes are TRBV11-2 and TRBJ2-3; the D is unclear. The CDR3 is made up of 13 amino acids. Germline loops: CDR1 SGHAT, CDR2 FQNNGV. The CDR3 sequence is CTSSLDIPDTQYF. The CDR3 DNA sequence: TGTACCAGCAGCTTAGACATCCCAGATACGCAGTATTTT.

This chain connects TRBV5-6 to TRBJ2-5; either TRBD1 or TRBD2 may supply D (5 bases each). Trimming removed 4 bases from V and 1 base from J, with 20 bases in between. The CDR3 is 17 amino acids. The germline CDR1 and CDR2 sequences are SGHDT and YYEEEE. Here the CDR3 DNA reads TGTGCCAGCAGCCAAGACGGGGCCGCCGCGGGCCAAGAGACCCAGTACTTC. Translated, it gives CASSQDGAAAGQETQYF.

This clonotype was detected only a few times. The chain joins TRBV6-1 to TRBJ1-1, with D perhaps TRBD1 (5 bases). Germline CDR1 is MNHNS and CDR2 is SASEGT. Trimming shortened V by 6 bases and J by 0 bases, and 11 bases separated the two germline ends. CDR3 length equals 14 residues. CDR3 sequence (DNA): TGTGCCAGCAGCCCCAGGGCCATGAACACTGAAGCTTTCTTT. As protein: CASSPRAMNTEAFF.

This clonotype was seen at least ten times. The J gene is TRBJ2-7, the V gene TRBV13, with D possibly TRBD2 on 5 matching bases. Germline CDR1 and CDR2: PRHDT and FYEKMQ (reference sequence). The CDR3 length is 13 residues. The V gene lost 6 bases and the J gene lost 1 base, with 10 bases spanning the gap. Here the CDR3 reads CASSPTSSYEQYF. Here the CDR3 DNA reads TGTGCCAGCAGTCCCACTAGTTCCTACGAGCAGTACTTC.

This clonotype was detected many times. As DNA, the CDR3 is TGTGCCAGCAGTAGAGGGACAGGGTTGAACACTGAAGCTTTCTTT. Its translation is CASSRGTGLNTEAFF. The chain joins TRBV6-1 to TRBJ1-1, with TRBD1 matching 9 bases. The CDR3 is made up of 15 amino acids. The germline V gene has CDR1 MNHNS and CDR2 SASEGT. V lost 5 bases and J lost 0; bases outside the gene matches: 4.

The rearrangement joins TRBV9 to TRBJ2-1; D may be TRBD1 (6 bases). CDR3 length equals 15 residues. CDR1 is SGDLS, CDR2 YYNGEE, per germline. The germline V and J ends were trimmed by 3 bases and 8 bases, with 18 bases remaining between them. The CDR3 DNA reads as TGTGCCAGCAGCGGGGCACAGGGTGTAAAGGATGAGCAGTTCTTC. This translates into CASSGAQGVKDEQFF.

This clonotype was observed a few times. CDR3 residues: CASSRAGTDSPNSNQPQHF. The CDR3 DNA follows: TGCGCCAGCAGCCGAGCCGGGACAGATAGTCCTAATAGCAATCAGCCCCAGCATTTT. This chain uses TRBV4-1 with TRBJ1-5; 7 positions match TRBD1. The CDR3 has 19 residues. The V gene end was trimmed by 4 bases and the J gene end by 0 bases; junction bases not matched to a gene: 15. CDR1 is MGHRA and CDR2 is YSYEKL in the germline V gene.

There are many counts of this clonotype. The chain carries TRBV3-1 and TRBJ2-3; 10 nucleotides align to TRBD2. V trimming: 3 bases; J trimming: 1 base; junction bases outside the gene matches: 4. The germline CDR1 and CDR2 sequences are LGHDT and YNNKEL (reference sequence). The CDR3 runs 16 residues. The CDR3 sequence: CASSHRLAGGTDTQYF. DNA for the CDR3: TGTGCCAGCAGCCACAGACTAGCGGGCGGCACAGATACGCAGTATTTT.

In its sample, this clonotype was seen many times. The CDR3 protein is CASSDQVGTEAFF. The CDR3 nucleotides read TGTGCCAGCAGTGACCAAGTAGGGACTGAAGCTTTCTTT. The J gene is TRBJ1-1, the V gene TRBV2; D gene uncertain. The germline V gene has CDR1 SNHLY and CDR2 FYNNEI. This CDR3 contains 13 residues. Trimming shortened V by 3 bases and J by 5 bases, and 10 bases separated the two germline ends.